This T cell receptor (beta chain) was recorded in a study of cytomegalovirus exposure and HLA in healthy donors. Study background: Genetic ancestry analysis placed about 84% of the roughly 400 donors that were genotyped in the Caucasian-associated cluster.

Points from the study as a whole: A later analysis reportedly found that, within productive TCRs, an Asian-associated ancestry cluster had fewer N-insertions than the mean observed across the approximately 660 donors. Most CMV-associated TCR beta chains were later found to appear HLA-restricted.

Though probably carrying unrecorded immune exposures, donors were nominally healthy at sampling. For this clone: The antigen remains undetermined.

Primers included in the PCR were 60 Vbeta and 13 Jbeta primers. Measured with immunoSEQ multiplex PCR; TCRdb has only the in-frame clones, and not every one. This table has about 63,000 clones, approximately 70% appearing once. Per germline, CDR1 SGHDT and CDR2 YYEEEE. With 4 bases clipped from V and 2 bases from J, the junction kept 8 bases outside the gene matches. The CDR3 totals 16 residues. The sample consisted of PBMCs. The V gene is TRBV5-6, the J gene TRBJ2-5; 10 nucleotides align to TRBD2. The TCR sequence derives from a man in his fifties or sixties in good health and CMV-seronegative. For the CDR3, the DNA is TGTGCCAGCAGCATCCCGGGACTAGCGAGGCAAGAGACCCAGTACTTC. It yields the protein CASSIPGLARQETQYF.